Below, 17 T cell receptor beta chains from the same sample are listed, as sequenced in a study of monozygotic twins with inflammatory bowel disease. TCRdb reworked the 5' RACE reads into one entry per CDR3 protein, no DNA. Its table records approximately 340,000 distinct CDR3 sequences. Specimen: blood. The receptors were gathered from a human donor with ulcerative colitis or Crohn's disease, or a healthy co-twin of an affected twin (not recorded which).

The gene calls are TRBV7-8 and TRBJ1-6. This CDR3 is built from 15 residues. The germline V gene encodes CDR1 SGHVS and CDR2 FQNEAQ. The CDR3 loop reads CASSLESRLGSPLHF.

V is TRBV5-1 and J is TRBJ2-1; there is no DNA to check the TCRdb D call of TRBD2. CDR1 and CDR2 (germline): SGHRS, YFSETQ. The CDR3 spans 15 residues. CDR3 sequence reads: CASRPGLAEYNEQFF. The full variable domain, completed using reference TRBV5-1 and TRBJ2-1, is KAGVTQTPRYLIKTRGQQVTLSCSPISGHRSVSWYQQTPGQGLQFLFEYFSETQRNKGNFPGRFSGRQFSNSRSEMNVSTLELGDSALYLCASRPGLAEYNEQFFGPGTRLTVL.

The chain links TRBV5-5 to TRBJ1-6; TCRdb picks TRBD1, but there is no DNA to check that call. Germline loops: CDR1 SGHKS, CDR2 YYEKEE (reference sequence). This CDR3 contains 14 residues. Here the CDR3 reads CASSLPQGVSPLHF.

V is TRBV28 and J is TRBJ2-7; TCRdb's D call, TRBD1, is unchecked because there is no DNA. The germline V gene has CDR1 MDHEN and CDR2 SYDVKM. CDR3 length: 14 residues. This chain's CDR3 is CASSPTDRRREQYF.

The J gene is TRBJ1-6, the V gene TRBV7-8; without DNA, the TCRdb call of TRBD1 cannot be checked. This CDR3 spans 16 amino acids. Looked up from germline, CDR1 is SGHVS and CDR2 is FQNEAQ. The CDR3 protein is CASSLLRDTLNSPLHF.

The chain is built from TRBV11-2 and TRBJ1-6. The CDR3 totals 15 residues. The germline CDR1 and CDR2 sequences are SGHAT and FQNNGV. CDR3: CASSLGGTSDSPLHF.

CDR3 loop: CASDVGVPGSCFF. This chain joins TRBV23-1 and TRBJ2-2; the TCRdb D gene call, TRBD1, has no DNA to confirm it. TRBV23-1 is treated as an ORF (open reading frame) with a function not yet certain. This CDR3 spans 13 amino acids.

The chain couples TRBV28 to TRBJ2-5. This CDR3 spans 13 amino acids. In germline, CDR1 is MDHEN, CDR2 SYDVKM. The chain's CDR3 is CASSNYAQETQYF.

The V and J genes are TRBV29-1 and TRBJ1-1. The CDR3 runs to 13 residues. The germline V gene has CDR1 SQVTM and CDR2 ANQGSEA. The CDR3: CSVNPRWGTEAFF.

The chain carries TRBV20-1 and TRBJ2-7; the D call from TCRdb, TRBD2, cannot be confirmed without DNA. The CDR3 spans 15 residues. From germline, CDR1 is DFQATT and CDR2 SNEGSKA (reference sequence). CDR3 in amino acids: CSARELAESSYEQYF.

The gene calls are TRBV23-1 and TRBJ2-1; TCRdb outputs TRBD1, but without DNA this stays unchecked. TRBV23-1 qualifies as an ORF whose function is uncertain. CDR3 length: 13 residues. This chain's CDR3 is CASSRTRDHEQFF.

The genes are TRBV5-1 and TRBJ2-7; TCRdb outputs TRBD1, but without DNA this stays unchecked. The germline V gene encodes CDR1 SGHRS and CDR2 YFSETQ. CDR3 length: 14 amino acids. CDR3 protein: CASSLGQGVDEQYF.

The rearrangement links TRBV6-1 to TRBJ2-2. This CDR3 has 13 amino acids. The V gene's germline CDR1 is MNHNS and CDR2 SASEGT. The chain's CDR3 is CASSEDEAGELFF.

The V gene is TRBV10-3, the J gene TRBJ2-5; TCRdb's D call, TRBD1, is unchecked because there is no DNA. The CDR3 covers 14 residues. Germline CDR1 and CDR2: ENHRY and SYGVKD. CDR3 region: CAISPGQNKETQYF.

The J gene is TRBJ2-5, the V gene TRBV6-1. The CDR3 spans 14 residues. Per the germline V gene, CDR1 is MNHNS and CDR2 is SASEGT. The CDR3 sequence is CASSADRFQETQYF.

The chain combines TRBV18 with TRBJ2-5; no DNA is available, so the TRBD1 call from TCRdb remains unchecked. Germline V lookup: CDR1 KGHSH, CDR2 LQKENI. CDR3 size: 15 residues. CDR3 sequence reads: CASSPPQGAQETQYF.

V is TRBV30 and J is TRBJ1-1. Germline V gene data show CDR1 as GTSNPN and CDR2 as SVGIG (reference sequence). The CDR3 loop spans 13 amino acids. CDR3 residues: CAWSVSLNTEAFF.